One sample yielded the 3 T cell receptor beta chains listed below, sequenced in a study of shared clonotypes between healthy human individuals. Some clones are missing from TCRdb's copy, which holds only in-frame ones; the method was immunoSEQ multiplex PCR. The sample has some 1.4 million clones; roughly 97% are singletons. The sequenced sample consisted of naive CD4+ T cells sorted from blood. As to subset: CD45RA+ positively selected. The origin of the receptors is a young man in good health.

The chain links TRBV2 to TRBJ1-5; 8 bases agree with TRBD1. CDR1 SNHLY and CDR2 FYNNEI come from the germline V gene. The CDR3 extends over 17 amino acids. The V segment lost 4 bases and the J segment 0 bases; nucleotides outside the gene matches: 8. CDR3 amino acids: CASSGTDRVDSNQPQHF. The CDR3 coding sequence is TGTGCCAGCAGTGGGACGGACAGGGTGGATAGCAATCAGCCCCAGCATTTT.

The chain recombines TRBV7-8 with TRBJ2-7, with D possibly TRBD1 on 6 matching bases. Between the trimmed V and J ends, which lost 3 bases and 2 bases, there was a span of 20 bases. Germline lookup yields CDR1 SGHVS and CDR2 FQNEAQ. CDR3 length: 17 residues. CDR3 loop: CASSLGGQQRVTYEQYF. The CDR3 nucleotides read TGTGCCAGCAGCTTGGGCGGACAGCAACGGGTCACCTACGAGCAGTACTTC.

CDR3 sequence: CASSVGTGNPTYEQYF. For the CDR3, the DNA is TGTGCCAGCAGCGTAGGTACAGGGAATCCAACCTACGAGCAGTACTTC. The chain has TRBV9 and TRBJ2-7; a possible D gene is TRBD1 (6 bases). Germline CDR1 and CDR2: SGDLS and YYNGEE. The V gene lost 0 bases and the J gene lost 2 bases, with 15 bases spanning the gap. CDR3 size: 16 residues. Using reference TRBV9 and TRBJ2-7 for the parts outside the CDR3, the full variable domain is DSGVTQTPKHLITATGQRVTLRCSPRSGDLSVYWYQQSLDQGLQFLIQYYNGEERAKGNILERFSAQQFPDLHSELNLSSLELGDSALYFCASSVGTGNPTYEQYFGPGTRLTVT.